The source of this T cell receptor beta chain is a study of blood T cell repertoires in COVID-19. V was trimmed by 4 bases and J by 2 bases, leaving 17 bases between them. The CDR3 totals 16 residues. Clones were read by immunoSEQ multiplex PCR, and TCRdb kept only the in-frame ones, dropping some. This sample yields some 180,000 clones, of which 80% are seen a single time; around 6.9% belongs to the top ten. Sequencing input: peripheral blood. The V and J genes are TRBV23-1 and TRBJ1-2, with D perhaps matching TRBD1 (6 bases). TRBV23-1 is flagged as an ORF with uncertain function. This TCR was sampled from a man between 60 and 75 years old with acute or convalescent COVID-19. CDR3 DNA: TGCGCCAGCAGTCGCCCCATGGGGGGGCGGAACTATGGCTACACCTTC. Encoded protein: CASSRPMGGRNYGYTF.